A selection of T cell receptor beta chains follows, all from one sample in a study of T cell responses to AZD1222 COVID-19 vaccine. Profiling relied on immunoSEQ multiplex PCR, and the TCRdb table lists in-frame clones only, not all of them. The table lists about 86,000 clones, around nine tenths of them singletons, with under 4% in the top ten. Here the sequenced sample was peripheral blood, taken on day 0 of AZD1222 vaccination. The receptors originated from an adult in good health. Both conserved end residues are part of each CDR3.

J gene: TRBJ1-1
V gene: TRBV3-1/TRBV3-2
CDR3 protein: CASSLLGEAFF

J gene: TRBJ2-7
V gene: TRBV10-3
CDR3 protein: CAIKETGPHEQYF

J gene: TRBJ1-5
V gene: TRBV6-2/TRBV6-3
CDR3 protein: CASTPNLLGTGGGQPQHF

J gene: TRBJ1-5
V gene: TRBV27
CDR3 protein: CASSLLGLDVGGNQPQHF

J gene: TRBJ1-1
V gene: TRBV30
CDR3 protein: CAWLTRNQHEAFF

J gene: TRBJ2-1
V gene: TRBV28
CDR3 protein: CASLKWGTGNEQFF

J gene: TRBJ1-5
V gene: TRBV6-6
CDR3 protein: CASSYWKDAPQHF

J gene: TRBJ2-1
V gene: TRBV29-1
CDR3 protein: CSAGTSYNEQFF

J gene: TRBJ1-5
V gene: TRBV30
CDR3 protein: CAWSAGSNQPQHF

J gene: TRBJ2-1
V gene: TRBV9
CDR3 protein: CASSVAVGRSNEQFF

J gene: TRBJ1-1
V gene: TRBV25-1
CDR3 protein: CASSEQGALGNTEAFF

J gene: TRBJ2-7
V gene: TRBV9
CDR3 protein: CASSVLAGENYEQYF

J gene: TRBJ1-1
V gene: TRBV3-1/TRBV3-2
CDR3 protein: CASSQTDSNTEAFF

J gene: TRBJ1-5
V gene: TRBV6-5
CDR3 protein: CASSYDPVSKPQHF

J gene: TRBJ1-1
V gene: TRBV6-5
CDR3 protein: CASRGPRDIHTEAFF

J gene: TRBJ1-5
V gene: TRBV7-9
CDR3 protein: CASSALSQGNQPQHF

J gene: TRBJ2-3
V gene: TRBV5-4
CDR3 protein: CASSLVGSTDTQYF

J gene: TRBJ2-7
V gene: TRBV28
CDR3 protein: CASTAGGFGGSGNYEQYF

J gene: TRBJ1-2
V gene: TRBV7-2
CDR3 protein: CASSLGPDRYTF

J gene: TRBJ1-1
V gene: TRBV4-1
CDR3 protein: CASSHGRGLRNTEAFF

J gene: TRBJ1-2
V gene: TRBV2
CDR3 protein: CASSDQGPAHGYTF

J gene: TRBJ1-1
V gene: TRBV5-1
CDR3 protein: CASSLVCRGPGGTEAFF

J gene: TRBJ2-7
V gene: TRBV6-5
CDR3 protein: CASSYGLAGAYEQYF

J gene: TRBJ1-2
V gene: TRBV19
CDR3 protein: CASSMSERTGGYGYTF

J gene: TRBJ2-1
V gene: TRBV18
CDR3 protein: CASSLENNEQFF

J gene: TRBJ2-4
V gene: TRBV7-9
CDR3 protein: CASSPSGRQENIQYF

J gene: TRBJ2-7
V gene: TRBV7-4
CDR3 protein: CASSLWLAESYEQYF

J gene: TRBJ2-3
V gene: TRBV10-3
CDR3 protein: CAIKEGSPTDTQYF

J gene: TRBJ2-3
V gene: TRBV12-3/TRBV12-4
CDR3 protein: CASSLALGTQYF

J gene: TRBJ2-3
V gene: TRBV5-1
CDR3 protein: CASSSRVAGSTDTQYF

J gene: TRBJ1-3
V gene: TRBV6-6
CDR3 protein: CASNQRGSGNTIYF

J gene: TRBJ1-1
V gene: TRBV2
CDR3 protein: CASTQQGAGNTEAFF

J gene: TRBJ1-2
V gene: TRBV10-3
CDR3 protein: CAISESTGGGPANYGYTF

J gene: TRBJ2-4
V gene: TRBV23-1
CDR3 protein: CASSLRDVRENIQYF

J gene: TRBJ2-3
V gene: TRBV29-1
CDR3 protein: CAVTGLVSITDTQYF

J gene: TRBJ2-5
V gene: TRBV5-6
CDR3 protein: CASSKLGEGAIETQYF

J gene: TRBJ1-3
V gene: TRBV18
CDR3 protein: CASSHGKRLSGNTIYF

J gene: TRBJ2-3
V gene: TRBV7-6
CDR3 protein: CASSSFSRYSTDTQYF

J gene: TRBJ2-3
V gene: TRBV11-2
CDR3 protein: CASSSETWTDTQYF

J gene: TRBJ2-7
V gene: TRBV5-1
CDR3 protein: CASSNPTAREQYF

J gene: TRBJ2-7
V gene: TRBV28
CDR3 protein: CASTLAGGPYEQYF

J gene: TRBJ1-4
V gene: TRBV9
CDR3 protein: CASSVAVREDEKLFF

J gene: TRBJ1-2
V gene: TRBV28
CDR3 protein: CASSSGTQGYTF

J gene: TRBJ2-7
V gene: TRBV7-2
CDR3 protein: CASSSAGGILYEQYF

J gene: TRBJ1-2
V gene: TRBV3-1/TRBV3-2
CDR3 protein: CASSNSAQGVAGYTF

J gene: TRBJ1-1
V gene: TRBV13
CDR3 protein: CASSPPVAHTEAFF

J gene: TRBJ2-1
V gene: TRBV29-1
CDR3 protein: CSVVRLAGVREQFF

J gene: TRBJ2-3
V gene: TRBV6-2/TRBV6-3
CDR3 protein: CASSADTQYF

J gene: TRBJ1-4
V gene: TRBV5-6
CDR3 protein: CASSLEGTNEKLFF

J gene: TRBJ2-7
V gene: TRBV14
CDR3 protein: CASSQEAGVGEQYF

J gene: TRBJ2-7
V gene: TRBV18
CDR3 protein: CASSPLDRAEQYF

J gene: TRBJ1-6
V gene: TRBV13
CDR3 protein: CASVKGEENSPLHF

J gene: TRBJ1-2
V gene: TRBV2
CDR3 protein: CASRTGGYGYTF